A selection of T cell receptor beta chains follows, all from one sample in a study of T cells in Graves' hyperthyroidism and ophthalmopathy. TCRdb reprocessed the multiplex PCR reads via MiXCR and lists one record per CDR3 protein. This sample has some 570,000 distinct CDR3 sequences, with 14% found just once. The specimen sequenced was blood. The source is a woman between 18 and 30 years old with Graves' ophthalmopathy. Both conserved end residues are part of each CDR3. A D gene is named only where the DNA matches it firmly. Part of the rows lack a size; the others show once, few, many or a class for expanded clones.

clone_size j_call v_call d_call cdr3_length cdr3_nt cdr3_aa
many TRBJ1-2 TRBV6-1 NA 13 TGTGCCAGCAGTGCGGACAGTCGCTATGGCTACACCTTC CASSADSRYGYTF
NA TRBJ1-1 TRBV19 NA 15 TGTGCCAGTAGTATGAGACGGGGGGTTGATACTGAAGCTTTCTTT CASSMRRGVDTEAFF
NA TRBJ2-5 TRBV29-1 TRBD2 14 TGCAGCATAGTACTTCTAGCGGGAGAAGAGACCCAGTACTTC CSIVLLAGEETQYF
NA TRBJ1-2 TRBV20-1 NA 13 TGCAGTGCTGGCCCGACGGCGGAGGTACGCTACACCTTC CSAGPTAEVRYTF
many TRBJ2-1 TRBV6-6 NA 13 TGTGCCAGCAGTTACTCCCCCCTAGTGGGGCAGTTCTTC CASSYSPLVGQFF
many TRBJ2-1 TRBV2 NA 14 TGTGCCAGCAGTGAGAACAGGGGGGGAAATGAGCAGTTCTTC CASSENRGGNEQFF
many TRBJ1-5 TRBV28 TRBD1 16 TGTGCCAGCAGTCCACATGGGACAGGGATAAATCAGCCCCAGCATTTT CASSPHGTGINQPQHF
many TRBJ2-7 TRBV28 NA 13 TGTGCCAGCAGACTTCCAGCCTCCTACGAGCAGTACTTC CASRLPASYEQYF
many TRBJ1-5 TRBV30 NA 13 TGTGCCTGGGCAGCAGGGTCGGATCAGCCCCAGCATTTT CAWAAGSDQPQHF
many TRBJ1-2 TRBV4-3 NA 13 TGCGCCAGCAGCCCCCTGGGGAGAGGCGGCTACACCTTC CASSPLGRGGYTF
many TRBJ2-7 TRBV30 NA 11 TGTGCCTGGAGTGGGAGTCTCGAGCAGTACTTC CAWSGSLEQYF
NA TRBJ2-1 TRBV10-2 TRBD2 16 TGCGCCAGCAGTTTCGAGGCCAGCGGGAGGGGGAATGAGCAGTTCTTC CASSFEASGRGNEQFF
NA TRBJ2-1 TRBV9 TRBD1 15 TGTGCCAGCAGCGTCAGGGACAGGCACTACAATGAGCAGTTCTTC CASSVRDRHYNEQFF
many TRBJ2-7 TRBV7-2 TRBD2 15 TGTGCCAGCAGCTTAGGCGGGAGGGGGACCTACGAGCAGTACTTC CASSLGGRGTYEQYF
many TRBJ2-7 TRBV6-1 NA 17 TGTGCCAGCAGTGAACCGGGTAACTATATGGGAGGCGACGAGCAGTACTTC CASSEPGNYMGGDEQYF
many TRBJ2-4 TRBV7-9 NA 11 TGTGCCAGCAGCTTAGGAAACATTCAGTACTTC CASSLGNIQYF
many TRBJ2-7 TRBV27 NA 16 TGTGCCAGCAGCCCCCCGGGGCCGCAAACCTCCTACGAGCAGTACTTC CASSPPGPQTSYEQYF
many TRBJ2-3 TRBV12-3/TRBV12-4 NA 14 TGTGCCAGCAGCCTACCCACAGGCACAGATACGCAGTATTTT CASSLPTGTDTQYF
NA TRBJ2-4 TRBV4-1 NA 18 TGCGCCAGCAGCCTTGCATATAGTCGGGGTCTAGCCAAAAACATTCAGTACTTC CASSLAYSRGLAKNIQYF
NA TRBJ2-7 TRBV5-8 TRBD2 14 TGTGCCAGCAGTAATCTAGCGGGAGTGGGCGAGCAGTACTTC CASSNLAGVGEQYF
few TRBJ1-1 TRBV2 TRBD1 14 TGTGCCAGCAGTGATCGGACAGGGCACACTGAAGCTTTCTTT CASSDRTGHTEAFF
many TRBJ2-1 TRBV27 NA 12 TGTGCCAGCAGTTTAAGGGGCAATGAGCAGTTCTTC CASSLRGNEQFF